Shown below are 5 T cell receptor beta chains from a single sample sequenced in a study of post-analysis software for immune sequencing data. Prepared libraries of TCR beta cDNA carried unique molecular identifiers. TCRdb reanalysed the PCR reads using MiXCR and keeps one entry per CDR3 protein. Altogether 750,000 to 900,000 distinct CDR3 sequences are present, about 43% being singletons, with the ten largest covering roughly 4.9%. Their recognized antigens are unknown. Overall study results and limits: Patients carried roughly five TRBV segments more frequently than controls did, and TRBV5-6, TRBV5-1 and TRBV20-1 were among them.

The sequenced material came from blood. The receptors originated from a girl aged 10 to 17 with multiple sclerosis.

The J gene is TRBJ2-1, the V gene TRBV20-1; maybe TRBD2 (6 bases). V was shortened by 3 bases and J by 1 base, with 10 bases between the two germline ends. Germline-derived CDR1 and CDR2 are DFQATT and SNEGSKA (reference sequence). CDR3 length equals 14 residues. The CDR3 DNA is TGCAGTGCTAGCGGGAGTCGTTCCTACAATGAGCAGTTCTTC. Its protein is CSASGSRSYNEQFF.

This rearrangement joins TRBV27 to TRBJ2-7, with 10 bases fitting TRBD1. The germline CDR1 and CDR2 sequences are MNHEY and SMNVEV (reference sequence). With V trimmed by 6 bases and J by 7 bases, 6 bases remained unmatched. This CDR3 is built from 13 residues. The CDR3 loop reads CASSMTGGWEQYF. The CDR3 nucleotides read TGTGCCAGCAGCATGACAGGGGGCTGGGAGCAGTACTTC.

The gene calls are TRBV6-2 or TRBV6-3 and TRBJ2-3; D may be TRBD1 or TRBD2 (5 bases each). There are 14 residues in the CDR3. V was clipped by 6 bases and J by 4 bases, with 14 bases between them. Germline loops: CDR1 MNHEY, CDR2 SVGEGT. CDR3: CASSRRETADTQYF. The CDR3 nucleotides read TGTGCCAGCAGCCGCAGGGAGACGGCAGATACGCAGTATTTT.

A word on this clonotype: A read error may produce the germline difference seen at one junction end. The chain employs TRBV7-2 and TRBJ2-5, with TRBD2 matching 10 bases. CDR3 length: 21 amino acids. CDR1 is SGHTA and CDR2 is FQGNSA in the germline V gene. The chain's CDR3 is CASSLGRSLAGVRIGREAQYF. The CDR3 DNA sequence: TGTGCCAGCAGCTTAGGGCGAAGTCTAGCGGGAGTAAGGATTGGAAGAGAGGCCCAGTACTTC.

This chain's CDR3 is CASSWNAAESPLHF. The CDR3 DNA reads as TGTGCCAGCAGTTGGAACGCGGCAGAGTCACCCCTCCACTTT. The chain links TRBV11-2 to TRBJ1-6; D not certain. Germline V lookup: CDR1 SGHAT, CDR2 FQNNGV. The CDR3 loop spans 14 amino acids. V lost 6 bases to trimming and J lost 10 bases, with 16 bases between them.